This T cell receptor beta chain is from a study of post-analysis software for immune sequencing data. Each TCR beta cDNA library carried unique molecular identifiers. One entry per CDR3 protein, called by TCRdb with MiXCR from the PCR reads. The sample contains 740,000 or so distinct CDR3 sequences, approximately 53% of which appear only once. Remarks on this clonotype: What it recognizes is unknown.

Study-wide findings and caveats: Comparison of patients with controls showed five TRBV segments more frequent in patients, TRBV5-6, TRBV5-1 and TRBV20-1 among them. Among multiple sclerosis patients, normalized Chao1 diversity was significantly below that of controls.

The CDR3 is 15 residues long. CDR1 and CDR2 from the germline V gene are MNHEY and SVGAGI. V shed 4 bases and J 10 bases; nucleotides not matched to a gene: 10. This chain connects TRBV6-5 to TRBJ1-6; 7 bases are shared with TRBD1. The source is a girl aged 5 to 17 with multiple sclerosis. The material sequenced was blood. The CDR3 DNA is TGTGCCAGCAGTTTCCAGACAGGGTGGCAATCACCCCTCCACTTT. Its translation: CASSFQTGWQSPLHF.